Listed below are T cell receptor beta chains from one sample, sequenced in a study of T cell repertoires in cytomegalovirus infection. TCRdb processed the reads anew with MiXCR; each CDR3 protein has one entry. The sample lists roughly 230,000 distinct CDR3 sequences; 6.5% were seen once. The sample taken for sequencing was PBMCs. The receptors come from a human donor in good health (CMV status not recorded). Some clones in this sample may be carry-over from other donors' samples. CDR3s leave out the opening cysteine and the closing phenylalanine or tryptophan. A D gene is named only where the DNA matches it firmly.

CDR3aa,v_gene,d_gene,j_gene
ASSQVGRDRGYT,TRBV3-1,.,TRBJ1-2
ASSPRGEGNTIY,TRBV18,.,TRBJ1-3
ASSLGLTRSSYEQY,TRBV5-1,.,TRBJ2-7
ASSQERGSVTDTQY,TRBV4-1,.,TRBJ2-3
ASSFTTTNTEAF,TRBV7-2,.,TRBJ1-1
SASAGVTGELF,TRBV20-1,.,TRBJ2-2
ASSSRVGGETGELF,TRBV5-5,.,TRBJ2-2
SARDRGQGYWGYT,TRBV20-1,TRBD1,TRBJ1-2
ASRSGANVLT,TRBV6-2/TRBV6-3,.,TRBJ2-6
ASKSGESTGELF,TRBV28,TRBD2,TRBJ2-2
ASSVDRATDTQY,TRBV7-8,TRBD1,TRBJ2-3
ASSLRTLGGSSPLH,TRBV7-2,.,TRBJ1-6
ASSLPRVSEAF,TRBV28,.,TRBJ1-1
ASSFTGATNEKLF,TRBV7-2,.,TRBJ1-4
AISDGSRGSNQPQH,TRBV10-3,.,TRBJ1-5
ASSWGGSYNEQF,TRBV5-1,TRBD2,TRBJ2-1
ASSYTQGEQF,TRBV6-6,.,TRBJ2-1
AIQTGGDYEQY,TRBV28,.,TRBJ2-7
ASSFTGAGGTEAF,TRBV7-8,TRBD1,TRBJ1-1
ASSLWSGGGQETQY,TRBV7-2,TRBD2,TRBJ2-5
ASTPGLANTGELF,TRBV9,TRBD2,TRBJ2-2
ASSQATAANYGYT,TRBV4-1,.,TRBJ1-2
SAKHRGGLAGLEQY,TRBV20-1,TRBD2,TRBJ2-7
ASSLESGLQETQY,TRBV7-6,.,TRBJ2-5
ASSQDAGNPYGYT,TRBV4-1,.,TRBJ1-2
ASSQDGSSGGAETQY,TRBV4-1,TRBD2,TRBJ2-5
ASSLNGEQF,TRBV5-5,.,TRBJ2-1
ASSFGTGRNQPQH,TRBV28,TRBD1,TRBJ1-5
SAGTGTKPYNEQF,TRBV20-1,TRBD2,TRBJ2-1
SVEKGPGETQY,TRBV29-1,.,TRBJ2-5
ASVPNSNTATNEKLF,TRBV28,.,TRBJ1-4
ASSLASSGGAYEQF,TRBV11-3,TRBD2,TRBJ2-1
ASSSTTASYEQY,TRBV6-6,.,TRBJ2-7
SVGGEAVKNYGYT,TRBV29-1,.,TRBJ1-2
ASSVAGTIAKNIQY,TRBV28,.,TRBJ2-4
ASSSRDGLYTGELF,TRBV7-8,.,TRBJ2-2
SVPGTGGFNTEAF,TRBV20-1,TRBD1,TRBJ1-1
ASGLSLTGDEAF,TRBV12-5,TRBD1,TRBJ1-1
ASSFTGGYRTEAF,TRBV7-2,TRBD1,TRBJ1-1
SARAPRSGNTIY,TRBV20-1,.,TRBJ1-3
AIRESREFSEQY,TRBV10-3,.,TRBJ2-7
SARLSSGGATDTQY,TRBV20-1,TRBD2,TRBJ2-3
ASMKEGGLNQPQH,TRBV2,.,TRBJ1-5
ASSQGRDAEAF,TRBV3-1,.,TRBJ1-1
AISESAMNTEAF,TRBV10-3,.,TRBJ1-1
ASSGGGRNNMNTEAF,TRBV12-3/TRBV12-4,.,TRBJ1-1
ASSYSKKTQY,TRBV6-6,.,TRBJ2-5
ASSPGTGGGYT,TRBV28,TRBD1,TRBJ1-2
ASSFNPGQGNYGYT,TRBV6-5,TRBD1,TRBJ1-2
ASSSRRLMVSGGHGYT,TRBV12-3/TRBV12-4,.,TRBJ1-2
ASSLSSVQETQY,TRBV27,.,TRBJ2-5
ASSTYDRENAEAF,TRBV7-8,TRBD1,TRBJ1-1
SAPPLGQQETQY,TRBV20-1,TRBD1,TRBJ2-5
SVGTGVVTEAF,TRBV29-1,TRBD1,TRBJ1-1
ASSAGGGPVNEQF,TRBV9,.,TRBJ2-1